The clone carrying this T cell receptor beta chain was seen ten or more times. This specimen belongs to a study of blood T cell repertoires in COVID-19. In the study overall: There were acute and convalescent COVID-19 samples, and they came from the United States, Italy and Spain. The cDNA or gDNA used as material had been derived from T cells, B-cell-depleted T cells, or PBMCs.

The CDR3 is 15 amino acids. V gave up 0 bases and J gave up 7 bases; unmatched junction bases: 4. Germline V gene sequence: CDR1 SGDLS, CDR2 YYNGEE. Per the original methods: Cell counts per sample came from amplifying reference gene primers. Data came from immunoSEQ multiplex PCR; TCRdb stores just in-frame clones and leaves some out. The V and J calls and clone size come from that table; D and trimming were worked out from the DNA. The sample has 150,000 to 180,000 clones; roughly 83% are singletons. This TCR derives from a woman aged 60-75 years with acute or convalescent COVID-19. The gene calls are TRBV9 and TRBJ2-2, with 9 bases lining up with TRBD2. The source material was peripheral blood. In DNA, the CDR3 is TGTGCCAGCAGCGTAGAGGCAGCGGGGGGCGGGGAGCTGTTTTTT. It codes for CASSVEAAGGGELFF.